Sequencing of this TCR beta chain was carried out in a study of blood T cells in healthy people across ages. This CDR3 has 12 residues. Per germline, CDR1 SQVTM and CDR2 ANQGSEA. Germline trimming cut 6 bases from V and 5 bases from J; bases unmatched to any gene: 4. PCR was performed a second time for about 7 to 11 cycles using a sample-barcoded 5' primer and a J-beta primer mix. The template-switch adaptor was a 5' adaptor with 12 random nucleotides. It tagged each cDNA molecule. TCRdb fed the 5' RACE reads into MiXCR, producing one record per CDR3 protein. Of 870,000 or so distinct CDR3 sequences listed, 25% to 30% are singletons. This clonotype occurred many times.

Sequences were obtained from blood. This rearrangement joins TRBV29-1 to TRBJ2-5, with TRBD1 matching 9 bases. The receptor was derived from a woman older than 75 in good health. For the CDR3, the DNA is TGCAGCGTAGGGGACAGGGTGGAGACCCAGTACTTC. This sequence encodes CSVGDRVETQYF. Variable domain in full (rest from reference TRBV29-1 and TRBJ2-5): SAVISQKPSRDICQRGTSLTIQCQVDSQVTMMFWYRQQPGQSLTLIATANQGSEATYESGFVIDKFPISRPNLTFSTLTVSNMSPEDSSIYLCSVGDRVETQYFGPGTRLLVL.